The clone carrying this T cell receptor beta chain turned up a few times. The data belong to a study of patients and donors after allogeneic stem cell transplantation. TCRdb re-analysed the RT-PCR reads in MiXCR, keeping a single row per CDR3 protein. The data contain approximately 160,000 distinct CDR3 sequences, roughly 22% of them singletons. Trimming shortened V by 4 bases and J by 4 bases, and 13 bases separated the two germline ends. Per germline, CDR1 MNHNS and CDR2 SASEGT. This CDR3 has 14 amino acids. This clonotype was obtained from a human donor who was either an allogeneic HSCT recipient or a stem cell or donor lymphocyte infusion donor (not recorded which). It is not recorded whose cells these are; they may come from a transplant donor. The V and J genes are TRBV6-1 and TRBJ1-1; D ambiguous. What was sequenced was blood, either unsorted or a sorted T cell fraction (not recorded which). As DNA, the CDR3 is TGTGCCAGCAGTGTAGACATGGCGGGCACTGAAGCTTTCTTT. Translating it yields CASSVDMAGTEAFF.